This entry lists 8 T cell receptor beta chains sequenced from one sample in a study of shared clonotypes between healthy human individuals. The table came from immunoSEQ multiplex PCR; TCRdb's copy has only in-frame clones and leaves some out. The sample includes around 500,000 clones, 81% of them seen just once. Sequencing input: PBMCs. The receptors here all came from a woman between 40 and 50 years old in good health. Some clones in this sample may be carry-over from other donors' samples.

The table lists this clone with many counts. This rearrangement joins TRBV14 to TRBJ1-1; D unresolved. This CDR3 is 14 amino acids long. Per germline, CDR1 SGHDN and CDR2 FVKESK. V was pared by 4 bases and J by 2 bases, with 11 bases between. The CDR3, as DNA: TGTGCCAGCAGCCCTGCGGGCAGAAACACTGAAGCTTTCTTT. Protein: CASSPAGRNTEAFF.

The chain is built from TRBV5-1 and TRBJ2-7; D remains unclear. The CDR3 is made up of 12 amino acids. Per the germline V gene, CDR1 is SGHRS and CDR2 is YFSETQ. Deletions cut 3 bases from V and 4 bases from J, with 8 bases between. The CDR3 loop reads CASSYDGYEQYF. The CDR3 DNA reads as TGCGCCAGCAGCTACGACGGGTACGAGCAGTACTTC.

This sequence joins TRBV9 and TRBJ1-5; D call uncertain. Looked up from germline, CDR1 is SGDLS and CDR2 is YYNGEE. V was pared by 0 bases and J by 5 bases, with 6 bases between. The CDR3 totals 13 residues. CDR3 sequence (DNA): TGTGCCAGCAGCGTAGGGTTGGATCAGCCCCAGCATTTT. It specifies CASSVGLDQPQHF.

The V call is TRBV29-1, the J call TRBJ2-5; tentative D call: TRBD2 (6 bases). This CDR3 has 15 residues. V lost 0 bases to trimming and J lost 5 bases, with 16 bases between them. Germline V lookup: CDR1 SQVTM, CDR2 ANQGSEA. This chain's CDR3 is CSVEDWTISGETQYF. CDR3 nucleotides: TGCAGCGTTGAAGACTGGACTATATCGGGTGAGACCCAGTACTTC.

The rearrangement joins TRBV11-2 to TRBJ2-7; 10 bases are shared with TRBD1. There are 16 residues in the CDR3. V was pared by 7 bases and J by 4 bases, with 13 bases of the junction left unmatched. CDR1 is SGHAT and CDR2 is FQNNGV in the germline V gene. The CDR3 loop reads CASNQPRQGARYEQYF. The CDR3, as DNA: TGTGCCAGCAATCAACCCCGACAGGGGGCTCGTTACGAGCAGTACTTC.

Regarding this clone: A single base is all that separates this from a far larger clone, so a read error is likely. The CDR3: CASSLGGRPYEQCF. CDR3 DNA sequence: TGTGCCAGCAGCTTAGGCGGGAGACCCTACGAGCAGTGCTTC. J is TRBJ2-7 and V is TRBV7-2; 7 nucleotides agree with TRBD2. CDR3 length: 14 residues. The germline V gene has CDR1 SGHTA and CDR2 FQGNSA.

The V and J genes are TRBV4-2 and TRBJ2-1; TRBD1 aligns across 7 bases. V lost 5 bases and J lost 6; bases outside the gene matches: 4. The CDR3 extends over 13 amino acids. Germline V lookup: CDR1 LGHNA, CDR2 YNFKEQ. CDR3 coding DNA: TGTGCCAGCAGCAGAGGACAGGTCAATGAGCAGTTCTTC. Translated: CASSRGQVNEQFF.

This clone has only a few counts. The chain couples TRBV5-1 to TRBJ2-7, with 10 bases matching TRBD2. Losses at the gene ends were 0 bases for V and 6 bases for J; bases not matched to a gene: 6. Germline V gene lookup returns CDR1 SGHRS and CDR2 YFSETQ. The CDR3 contains 15 residues. CDR3 DNA: TGCGCCAGCAGCTTGGCCTCTAGCGGGAGAGCCGAGCAGTACTTC. Translated: CASSLASSGRAEQYF.